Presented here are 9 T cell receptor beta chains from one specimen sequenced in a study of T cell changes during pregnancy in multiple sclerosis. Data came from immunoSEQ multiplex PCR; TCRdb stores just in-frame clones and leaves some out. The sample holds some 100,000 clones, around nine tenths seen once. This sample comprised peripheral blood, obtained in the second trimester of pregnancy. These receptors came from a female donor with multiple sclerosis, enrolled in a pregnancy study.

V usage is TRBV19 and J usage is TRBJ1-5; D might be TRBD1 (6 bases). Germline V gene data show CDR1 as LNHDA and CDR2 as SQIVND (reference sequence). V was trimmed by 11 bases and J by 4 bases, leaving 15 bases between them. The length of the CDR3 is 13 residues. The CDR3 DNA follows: TGTGCCTCTTGTCCAGGGGTTAATCAGCCCCAGCATTTT. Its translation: CASCPGVNQPQHF.

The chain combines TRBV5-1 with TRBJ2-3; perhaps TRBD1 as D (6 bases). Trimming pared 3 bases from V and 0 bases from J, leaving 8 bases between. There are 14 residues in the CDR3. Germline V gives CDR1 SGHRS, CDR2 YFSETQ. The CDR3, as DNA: TGCGCCAGCAGCTCCGACAGGAGCACAGATACGCAGTATTTT. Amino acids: CASSSDRSTDTQYF.

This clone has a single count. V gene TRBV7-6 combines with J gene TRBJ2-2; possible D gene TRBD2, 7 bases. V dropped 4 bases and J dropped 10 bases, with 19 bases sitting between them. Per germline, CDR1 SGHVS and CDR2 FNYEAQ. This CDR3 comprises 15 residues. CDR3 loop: CASSSRGGVKEELFF. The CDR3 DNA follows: TGTGCCAGCAGCTCGAGGGGGGGGGTTAAGGAGGAGCTGTTTTTT.

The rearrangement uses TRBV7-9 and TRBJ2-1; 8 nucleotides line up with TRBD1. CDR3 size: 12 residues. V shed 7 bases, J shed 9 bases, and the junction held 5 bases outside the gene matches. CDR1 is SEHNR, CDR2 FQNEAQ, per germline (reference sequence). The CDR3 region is CASNRGEIEQFF. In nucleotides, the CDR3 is TGTGCCAGCAACAGGGGGGAGATTGAGCAGTTCTTC.

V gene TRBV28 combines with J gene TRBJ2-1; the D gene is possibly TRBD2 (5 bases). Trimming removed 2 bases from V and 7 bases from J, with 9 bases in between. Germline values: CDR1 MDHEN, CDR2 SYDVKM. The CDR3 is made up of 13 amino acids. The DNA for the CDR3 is TGTGCCAGCAGTTTAACTACTAGAAATGAGCAGTTCTTC. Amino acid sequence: CASSLTTRNEQFF.

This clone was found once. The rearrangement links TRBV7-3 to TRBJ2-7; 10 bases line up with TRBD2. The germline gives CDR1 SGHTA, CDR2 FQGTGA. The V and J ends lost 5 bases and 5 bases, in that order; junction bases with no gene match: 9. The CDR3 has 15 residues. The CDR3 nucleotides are TGTGCCAGCAGCATACTAGCGGGGCCAGAACACGAGCAGTACTTC. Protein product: CASSILAGPEHEQYF.

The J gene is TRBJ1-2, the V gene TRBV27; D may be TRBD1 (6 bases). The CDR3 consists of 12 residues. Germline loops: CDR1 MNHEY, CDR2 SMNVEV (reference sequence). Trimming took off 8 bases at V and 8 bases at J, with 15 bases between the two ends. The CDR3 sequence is CASSRGGHGYTF. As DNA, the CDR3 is TGTGCCAGCTCCCGGGGGGGGCACGGCTACACCTTC.

CDR3 loop: CASRPGLAGVVTQYF. In DNA form, the CDR3 reads TGTGCCAGCAGGCCGGGACTAGCGGGAGTGGTGACCCAGTACTTC. The J gene is TRBJ2-5, the V gene TRBV2; 14 bases map to TRBD2. The CDR3 totals 15 residues. The germline V gene encodes CDR1 SNHLY and CDR2 FYNNEI. V gave up 6 bases and J gave up 7 bases; unmatched junction bases: 7.

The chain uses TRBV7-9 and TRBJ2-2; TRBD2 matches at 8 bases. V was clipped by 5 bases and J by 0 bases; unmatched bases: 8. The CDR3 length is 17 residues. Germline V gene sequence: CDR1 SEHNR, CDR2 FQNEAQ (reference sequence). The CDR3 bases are TGTGCCAGCAGCGACCGTGCGGGGGGCCCGAACACCGGGGAGCTGTTTTTT. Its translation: CASSDRAGGPNTGELFF.